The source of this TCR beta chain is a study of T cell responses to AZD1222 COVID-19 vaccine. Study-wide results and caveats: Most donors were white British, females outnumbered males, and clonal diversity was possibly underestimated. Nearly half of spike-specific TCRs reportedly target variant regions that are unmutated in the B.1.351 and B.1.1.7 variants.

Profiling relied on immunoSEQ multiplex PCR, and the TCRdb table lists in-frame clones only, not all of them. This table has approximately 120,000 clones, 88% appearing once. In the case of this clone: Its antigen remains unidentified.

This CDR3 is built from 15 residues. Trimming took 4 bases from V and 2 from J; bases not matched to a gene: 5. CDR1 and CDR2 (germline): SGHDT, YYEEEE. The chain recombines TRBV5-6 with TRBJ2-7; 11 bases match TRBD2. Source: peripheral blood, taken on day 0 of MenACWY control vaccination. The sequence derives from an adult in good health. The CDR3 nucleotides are TGTGCCAGCAGCGGGACTAGCGGAAACCCCTACGAGCAGTACTTC. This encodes CASSGTSGNPYEQYF.